This TCR beta chain was obtained from a study of blood T cell repertoires in COVID-19. In the study overall: T cells, B-cell-depleted T cells, or PBMCs provided the cDNA or gDNA that served as material.

Assay used: immunoSEQ multiplex PCR; TCRdb lists only in-frame clones, some missing. The table has about 210,000 clones, 70% to 85% seen once. The V gene lost 2 bases and the J gene lost 7 bases, with 16 bases spanning the gap. Germline V lookup: CDR1 SGHRS, CDR2 YFSETQ. The length of the CDR3 is 16 residues. This chain uses TRBV5-1 with TRBJ1-6; D unresolved. The sequencing input was peripheral blood. The sequence was obtained from a man in his forties or fifties with active or convalescent COVID-19. Written as DNA, the CDR3 is TGCGCCAGCAGCTTCGGGGTATCCGGACCAAATTCACCCCTCCACTTT. Protein: CASSFGVSGPNSPLHF.